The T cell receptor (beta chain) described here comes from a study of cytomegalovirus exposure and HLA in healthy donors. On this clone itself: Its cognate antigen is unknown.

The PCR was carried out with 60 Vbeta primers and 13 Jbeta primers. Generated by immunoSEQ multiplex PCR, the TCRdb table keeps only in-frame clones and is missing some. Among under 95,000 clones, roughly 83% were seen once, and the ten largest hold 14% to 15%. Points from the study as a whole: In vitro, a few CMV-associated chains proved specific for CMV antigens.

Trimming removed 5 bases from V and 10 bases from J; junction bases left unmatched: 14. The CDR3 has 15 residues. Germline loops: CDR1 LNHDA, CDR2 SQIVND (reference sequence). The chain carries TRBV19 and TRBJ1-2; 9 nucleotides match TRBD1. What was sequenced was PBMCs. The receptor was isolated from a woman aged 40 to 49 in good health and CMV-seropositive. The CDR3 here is CASSSPPWDRVFYTF. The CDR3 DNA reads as TGTGCCAGTAGTTCACCTCCCTGGGACAGGGTATTCTACACCTTC.